Only a few counts were recorded for the clone carrying this T cell receptor (beta chain). The V gene lost 3 bases and the J gene lost 5 bases, with 15 bases spanning the gap. Germline V CDR1 and CDR2: SGDLS, YYNGEE. The CDR3 extends over 16 amino acids. This record comes from a study of memory CD4+ T cells and cytomegalovirus serostatus. Authors' processing steps: After removing out-of-frame reads, 2.3 million or so distinct TCRbeta sequences remained. TCRdb's table, derived via immunoSEQ multiplex PCR, lists solely in-frame clones and lacks some. V and J calls and clone size are as listed in that table; D and trimming were resolved from the DNA. The repertoire has some 52,000 clones, around 77% of them found once; the top ten carry about 1.5%. Single viable CD3+CD4+CD8-CD45RO+ cells were sorted as the memory CD4+ T cells.

V gene TRBV9 combines with J gene TRBJ1-6, with D hard to call. The source is an adult in good health and CMV-seronegative. Sequenced sample: memory CD4+ T cells from blood. CDR3 in amino acids: CASSDDLRQNNSPLHF. As DNA, the CDR3 is TGTGCCAGCAGCGATGACCTGAGGCAGAATAATTCACCCCTCCACTTT.